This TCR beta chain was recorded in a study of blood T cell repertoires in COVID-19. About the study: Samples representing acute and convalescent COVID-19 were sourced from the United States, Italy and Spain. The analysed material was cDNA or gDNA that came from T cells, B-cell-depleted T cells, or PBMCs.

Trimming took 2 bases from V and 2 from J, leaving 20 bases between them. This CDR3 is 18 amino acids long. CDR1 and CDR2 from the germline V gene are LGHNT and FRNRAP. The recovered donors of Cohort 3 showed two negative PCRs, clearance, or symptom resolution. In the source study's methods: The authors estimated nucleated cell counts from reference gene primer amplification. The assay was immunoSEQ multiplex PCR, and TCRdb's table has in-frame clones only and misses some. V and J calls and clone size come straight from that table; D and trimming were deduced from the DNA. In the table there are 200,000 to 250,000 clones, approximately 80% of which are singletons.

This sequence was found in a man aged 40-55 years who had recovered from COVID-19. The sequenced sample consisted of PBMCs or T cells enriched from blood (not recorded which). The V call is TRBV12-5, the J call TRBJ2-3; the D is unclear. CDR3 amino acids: CASGLPYVTHLDTDTQYF. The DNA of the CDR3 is TGTGCTAGTGGTTTGCCCTATGTGACACACTTGGACACAGATACGCAGTATTTT.